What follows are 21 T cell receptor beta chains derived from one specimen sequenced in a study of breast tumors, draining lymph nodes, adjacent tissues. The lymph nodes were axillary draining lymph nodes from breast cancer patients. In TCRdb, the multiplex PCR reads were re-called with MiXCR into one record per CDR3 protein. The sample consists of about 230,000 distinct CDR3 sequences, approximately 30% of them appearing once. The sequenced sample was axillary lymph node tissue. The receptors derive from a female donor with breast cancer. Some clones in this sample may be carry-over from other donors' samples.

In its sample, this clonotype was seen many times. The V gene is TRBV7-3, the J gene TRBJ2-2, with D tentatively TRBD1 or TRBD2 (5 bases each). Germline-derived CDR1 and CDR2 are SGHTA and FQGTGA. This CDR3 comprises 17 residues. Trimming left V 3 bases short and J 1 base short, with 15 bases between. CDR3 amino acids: CASSLGPQALNTGELFF. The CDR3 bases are TGTGCCAGCAGCTTGGGACCCCAGGCCCTGAACACCGGGGAGCTGTTTTTT.

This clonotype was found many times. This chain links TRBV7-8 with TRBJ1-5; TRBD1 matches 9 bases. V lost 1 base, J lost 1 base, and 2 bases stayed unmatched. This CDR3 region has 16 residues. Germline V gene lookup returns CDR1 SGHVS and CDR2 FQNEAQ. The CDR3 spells CASSLGTGVSNQPQHF. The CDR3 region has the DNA TGTGCCAGCAGCTTAGGGACAGGGGTCAGCAATCAGCCCCAGCATTTT.

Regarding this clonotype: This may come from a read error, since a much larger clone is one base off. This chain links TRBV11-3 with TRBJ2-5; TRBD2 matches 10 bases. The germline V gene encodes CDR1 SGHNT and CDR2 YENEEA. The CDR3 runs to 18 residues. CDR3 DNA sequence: TGTGCCAGCAGCTTAGGGACTAGCGGCCCTCCCGGGGGGGAGACCCAGCACTTC. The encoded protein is CASSLGTSGPPGGETQHF.

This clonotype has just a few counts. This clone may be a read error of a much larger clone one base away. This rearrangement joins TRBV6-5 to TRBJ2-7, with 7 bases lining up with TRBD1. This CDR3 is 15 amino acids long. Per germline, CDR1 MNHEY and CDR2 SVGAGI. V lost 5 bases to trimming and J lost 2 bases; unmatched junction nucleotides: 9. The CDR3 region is CASSHRGQRAYEQYF. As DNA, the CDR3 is TGTGCCAGCAGTCACAGGGGACAGCGAGCCTACGAGCAGTACTTC.

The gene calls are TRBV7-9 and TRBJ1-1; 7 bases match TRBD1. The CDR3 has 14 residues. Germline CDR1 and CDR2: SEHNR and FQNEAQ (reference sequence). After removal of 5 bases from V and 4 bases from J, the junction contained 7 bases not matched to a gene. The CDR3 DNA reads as TGTGCCAGCAGCCACGGCAGGGGGAGCACTGAAGCTTTCTTT. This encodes CASSHGRGSTEAFF.

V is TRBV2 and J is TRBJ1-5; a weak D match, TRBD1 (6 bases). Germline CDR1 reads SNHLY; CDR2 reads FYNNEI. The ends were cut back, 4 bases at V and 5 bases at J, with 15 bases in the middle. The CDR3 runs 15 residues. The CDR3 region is CASSAREGGYQPQHF. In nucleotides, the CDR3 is TGTGCCAGCAGTGCTAGAGAAGGGGGTTATCAGCCCCAGCATTTT.

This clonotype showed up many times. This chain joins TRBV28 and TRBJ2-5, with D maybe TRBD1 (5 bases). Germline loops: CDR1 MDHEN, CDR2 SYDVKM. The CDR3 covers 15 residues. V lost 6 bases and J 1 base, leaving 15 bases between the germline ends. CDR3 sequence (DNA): TGTGCCAGCAGAAGTCCAGGGTGGGCCCAAGAGACCCAGTACTTC. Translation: CASRSPGWAQETQYF. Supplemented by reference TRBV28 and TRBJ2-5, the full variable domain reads DVKVTQSSRYLVKRTGEKVFLECVQDMDHENMFWYRQDPGLGLRLIYFSYDVKMKEKGDIPEGYSVSREKKERFSLILESASTNQTSMYLCASRSPGWAQETQYFGPGTRLLVL.

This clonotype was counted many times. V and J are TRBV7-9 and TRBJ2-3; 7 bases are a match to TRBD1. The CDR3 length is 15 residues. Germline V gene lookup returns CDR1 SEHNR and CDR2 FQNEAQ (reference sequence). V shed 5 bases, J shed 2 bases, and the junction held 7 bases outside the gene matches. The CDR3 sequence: CASSPGQLNTDTQYF. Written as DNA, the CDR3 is TGTGCCAGCAGCCCGGGACAGCTAAACACAGATACGCAGTATTTT.

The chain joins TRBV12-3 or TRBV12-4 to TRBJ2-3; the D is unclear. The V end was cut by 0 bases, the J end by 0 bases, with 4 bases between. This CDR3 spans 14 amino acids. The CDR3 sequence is CASSLAESTDTQYF. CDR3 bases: TGTGCCAGCAGTTTAGCAGAGAGCACAGATACGCAGTATTTT.

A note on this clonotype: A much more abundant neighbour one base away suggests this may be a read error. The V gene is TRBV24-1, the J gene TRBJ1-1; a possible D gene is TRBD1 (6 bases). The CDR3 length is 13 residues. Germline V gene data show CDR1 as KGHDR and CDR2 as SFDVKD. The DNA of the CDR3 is TGTGCCGCCAGTGACTACGGACAGCGGCAAGCTTTCTTT. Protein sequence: CAASDYGQRQAFF.

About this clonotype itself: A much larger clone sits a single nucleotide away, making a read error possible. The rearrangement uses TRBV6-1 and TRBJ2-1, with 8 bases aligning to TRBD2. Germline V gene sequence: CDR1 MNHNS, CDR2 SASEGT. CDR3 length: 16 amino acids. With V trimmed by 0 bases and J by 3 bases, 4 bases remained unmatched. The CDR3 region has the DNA TGTGCCAGCAGTGAAGCAGGCGGGGGGCTCTACAATGAGCAGTTCTTC. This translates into CASSEAGGGLYNEQFF.

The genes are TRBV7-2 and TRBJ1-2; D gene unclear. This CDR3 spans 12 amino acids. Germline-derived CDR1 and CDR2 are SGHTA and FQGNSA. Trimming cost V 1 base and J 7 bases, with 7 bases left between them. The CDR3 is CASSLGAGGYTF. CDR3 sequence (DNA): TGTGCCAGCAGCTTAGGGGCGGGTGGCTACACCTTC.

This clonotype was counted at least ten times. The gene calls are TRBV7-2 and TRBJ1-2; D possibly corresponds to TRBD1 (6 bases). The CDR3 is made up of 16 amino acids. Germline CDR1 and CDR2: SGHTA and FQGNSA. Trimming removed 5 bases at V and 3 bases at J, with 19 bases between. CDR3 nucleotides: TGTGCCAGCAGCAGAAGGGGCGGGGAGGGGGACTATGGCTACACCTTC. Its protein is CASSRRGGEGDYGYTF.

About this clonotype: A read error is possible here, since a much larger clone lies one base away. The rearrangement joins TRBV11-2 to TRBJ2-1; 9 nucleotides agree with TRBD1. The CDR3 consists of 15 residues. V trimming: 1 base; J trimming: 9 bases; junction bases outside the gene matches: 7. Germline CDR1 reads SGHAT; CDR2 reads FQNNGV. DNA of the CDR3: TGTGCCAGCAGCTTAGGACAGGGGGGGGTCAGTGAGCAGTTCTTC. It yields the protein CASSLGQGGVSEQFF. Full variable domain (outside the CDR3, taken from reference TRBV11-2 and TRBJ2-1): EAGVAQSPRYKIIEKRQSVAFWCNPISGHATLYWYQQILGQGPKLLIQFQNNGVVDDSQLPKDRFSAERLKGVDSTLKIQPAKLEDSAVYLCASSLGQGGVSEQFFGPGTRLTVL.

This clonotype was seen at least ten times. The CDR3 here is CASSQVQASSGNTIYF. CDR3 nucleotide sequence: TGTGCCAGCAGCCAAGTTCAGGCGAGCTCTGGAAACACCATATATTTT. The V and J genes are TRBV3-1 and TRBJ1-3; no reliable D call. The ends were cut back, 1 base at V and 0 bases at J, with 10 bases in the middle. The CDR3 extends over 16 amino acids. Germline CDR1 LGHDT, CDR2 YNNKEL (reference sequence).

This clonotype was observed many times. The CDR3 region has the DNA TGCAGTGCTAGAGCTCCACGCGGGCAAGAGACCCAGTACTTC. This codes for CSARAPRGQETQYF. The rearrangement links TRBV20-1 to TRBJ2-5, with D possibly TRBD2 on 5 matching bases. The CDR3 totals 14 residues. Germline V CDR1 and CDR2: DFQATT, SNEGSKA (reference sequence). V dropped 1 base and J dropped 2 bases, with 11 bases sitting between them.

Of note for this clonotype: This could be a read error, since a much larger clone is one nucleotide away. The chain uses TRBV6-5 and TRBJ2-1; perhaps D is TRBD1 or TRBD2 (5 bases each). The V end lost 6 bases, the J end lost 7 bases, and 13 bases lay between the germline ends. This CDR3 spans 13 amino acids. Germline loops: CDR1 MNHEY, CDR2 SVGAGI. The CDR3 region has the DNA TGTGCCAGCAGGAAACAGGAGGCGAATGAGCAGTTCTTC. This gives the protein CASRKQEANEQFF.

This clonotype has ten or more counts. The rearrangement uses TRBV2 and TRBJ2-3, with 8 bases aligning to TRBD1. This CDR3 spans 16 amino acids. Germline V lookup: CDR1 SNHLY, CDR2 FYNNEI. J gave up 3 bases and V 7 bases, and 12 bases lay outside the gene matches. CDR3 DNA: TGTGCCAGCACCCCCCCCGGACAGGGATATACAGATACGCAGTATTTT. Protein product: CASTPPGQGYTDTQYF.

The CDR3 nucleotides read TGTGCCAGCAGCTTGCCCGCAGGTCACATGAACACTGAAGCTTTCTTT. Residues: CASSLPAGHMNTEAFF. V and J are TRBV5-6 and TRBJ1-1, with D hard to call. V lost 1 base and J lost 0, with 13 bases in between. The CDR3 has 16 residues. Germline CDR1 SGHDT, CDR2 YYEEEE.

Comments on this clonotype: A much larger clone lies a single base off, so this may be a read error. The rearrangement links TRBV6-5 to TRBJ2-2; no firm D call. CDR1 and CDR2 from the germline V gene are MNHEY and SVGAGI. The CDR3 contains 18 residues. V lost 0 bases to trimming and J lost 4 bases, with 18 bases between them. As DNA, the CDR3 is TGTGCCAGCAGTTACTCGACATTGCCGGGCAGTCTCACCGGGGAGCTGTTTTTT. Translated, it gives CASSYSTLPGSLTGELFF.

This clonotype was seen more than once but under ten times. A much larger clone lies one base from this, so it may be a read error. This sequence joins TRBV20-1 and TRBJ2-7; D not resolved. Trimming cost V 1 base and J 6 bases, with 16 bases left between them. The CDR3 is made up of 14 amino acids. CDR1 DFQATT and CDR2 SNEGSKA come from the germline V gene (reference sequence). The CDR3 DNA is TGCAGTGCTAGAGGCCCTTCACGAGCCTCCGAGCAGTACTTC. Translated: CSARGPSRASEQYF.